The TCR beta chain under discussion was sequenced for a study of OX40 agonist ivuxolimab in advanced cancers. For this clone: Its matching antigen is unknown.

Assay: immunoSEQ multiplex PCR; the TCRdb copy retains only in-frame clones and omits some. The table has roughly 93,000 clones, less than 85% seen once; the top ten hold around 5.5%. The study's findings and limits: Expanded clones tended on average to be more numerous among CD8+ T cells than CD4+.

Specimen: CD4+ or CD8+ T cells sorted from blood, collected in a trial of the OX40 agonist ivuxolimab. The sequence was obtained from an adult with an advanced solid tumor such as melanoma, head and neck, liver or kidney cancer.

CDR3 sequence reads: CASSGQGVGIQTQYF. The CDR3 nucleotides are TGTGCCAGTAGCGGTCAGGGTGTGGGAATTCAGACCCAGTACTTC. The chain couples TRBV19 to TRBJ2-5, with D maybe TRBD1 (5 bases). Germline CDR1 LNHDA, CDR2 SQIVND (reference sequence). The CDR3 has 15 amino acids. V gave up 6 bases and J gave up 6 bases, with 20 bases separating them.